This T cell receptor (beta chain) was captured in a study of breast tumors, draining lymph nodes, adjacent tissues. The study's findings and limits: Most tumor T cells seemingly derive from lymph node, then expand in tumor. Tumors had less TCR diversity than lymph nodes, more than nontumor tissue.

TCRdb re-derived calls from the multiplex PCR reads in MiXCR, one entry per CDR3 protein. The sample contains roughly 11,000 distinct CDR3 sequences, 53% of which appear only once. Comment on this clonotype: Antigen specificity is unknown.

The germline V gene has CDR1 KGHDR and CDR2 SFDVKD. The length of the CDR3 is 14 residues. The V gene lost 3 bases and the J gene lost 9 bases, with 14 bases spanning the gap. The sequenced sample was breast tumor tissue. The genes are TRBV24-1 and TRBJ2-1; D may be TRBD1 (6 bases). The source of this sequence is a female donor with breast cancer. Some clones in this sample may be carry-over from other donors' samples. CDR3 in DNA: TGTGCCACCAGTGATGGTGGGGGCCGAAGTGAGCAGTTCTTC. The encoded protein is CATSDGGGRSEQFF.